This T cell receptor beta chain was documented in a study of blood T cell repertoires in COVID-19. The CDR3 loop spans 19 amino acids. Germline V gives CDR1 MGHRA, CDR2 YSYEKL. J was trimmed by 2 bases and V by 1 base; bases with no gene match: 12. This table comes from immunoSEQ multiplex PCR, and its TCRdb copy is limited to in-frame clones, with some not included. The data show about 55,000 clones, around 85% seen once. Sample: peripheral blood. J is TRBJ1-4 and V is TRBV4-1; 8 bases are shared with TRBD1. The sequence was obtained from a human donor in a cohort sampled during active COVID-19. CDR3 nucleotides: TGCGCCAGCAGCCAAGGGGTAAGGACAGGGACGTCGACTAATGAAAAACTGTTTTTT. Its protein is CASSQGVRTGTSTNEKLFF.